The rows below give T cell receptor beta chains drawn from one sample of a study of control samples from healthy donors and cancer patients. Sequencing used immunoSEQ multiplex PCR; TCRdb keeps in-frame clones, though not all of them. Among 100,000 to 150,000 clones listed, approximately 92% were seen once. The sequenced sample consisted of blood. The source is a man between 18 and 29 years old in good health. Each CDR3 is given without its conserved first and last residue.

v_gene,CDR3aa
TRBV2,ASRPGQGNTEAF
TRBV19,ASNPRDRGYGYT
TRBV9,ASSVGGSLAFGELF
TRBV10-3,AISLAPGQGKGYT
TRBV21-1,ASSKTGGRDYGYT
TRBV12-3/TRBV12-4,ANSLDRVHTIY
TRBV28,ASSFRDRDPWGYT
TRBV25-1,ASSELVADTQY
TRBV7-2,ASSLASEGSQY
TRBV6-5,ASSYQTGSGNTIY
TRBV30,AWSVTGGADGYT
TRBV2,ASSSMTGGGNQPQH
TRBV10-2,ARNEKLF